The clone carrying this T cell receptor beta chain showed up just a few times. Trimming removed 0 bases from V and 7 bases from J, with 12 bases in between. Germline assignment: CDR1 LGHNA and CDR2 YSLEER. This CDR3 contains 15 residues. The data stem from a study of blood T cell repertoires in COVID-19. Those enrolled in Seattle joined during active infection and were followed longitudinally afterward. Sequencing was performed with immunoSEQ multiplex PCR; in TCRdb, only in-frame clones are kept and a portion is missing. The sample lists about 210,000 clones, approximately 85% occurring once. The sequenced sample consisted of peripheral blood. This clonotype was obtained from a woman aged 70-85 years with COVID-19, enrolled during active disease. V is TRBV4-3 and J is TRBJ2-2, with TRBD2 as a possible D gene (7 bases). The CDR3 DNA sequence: TGCGCCAGCAGCCAAGAAAGAGGGGGGGTCGGGGAGCTGTTTTTT. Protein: CASSQERGGVGELFF.